A selection of T cell receptor beta chains follows, all from one sample in a study of T cell repertoires in cytomegalovirus infection. For these receptors, no antigen is known. TCRdb analysed the reads with MiXCR anew, one entry per CDR3 protein. The table records roughly 990,000 distinct CDR3 sequences, roughly 30% of them present only once. Material: cultured CD8+ T cells from PBMCs, obtained from culture after CMV antigen stimulation. The receptors were sampled from a human donor in good health (CMV status not recorded). Some clones in this sample may be carry-over from other donors' samples. Each CDR3 is given with its conserved first and last residue. A D gene is named only where the DNA matches it firmly. Size is stated for part of the rows, as once, few or many counts, or as a class when the clone is expanded.

d_gene,j_gene,abundance,v_gene,CDR3aa
TRBD2,TRBJ2-1,.,TRBV19,CASSILTSGGHNEQFF
.,TRBJ1-2,.,TRBV4-1,CASSQTGDPNYGYTF
.,TRBJ2-1,many,TRBV7-6,CASSLLTGNEQFF
.,TRBJ2-1,.,TRBV4-3,CASSPLGQSYNEQFF
.,TRBJ2-2,many,TRBV7-6,CASSLESGDTGELFF
.,TRBJ2-3,.,TRBV12-3/TRBV12-4,CASRGNRERTDTQYF
.,TRBJ1-1,.,TRBV4-1,CASSQALRYEAFF
.,TRBJ2-5,.,TRBV7-6,CASSRRTPEGETQYF
TRBD1,TRBJ2-5,few,TRBV20-1,CSAREIQGVWEETQYF
.,TRBJ1-3,.,TRBV7-2,CASSLDTGSSGNTIYF
TRBD1,TRBJ1-1,.,TRBV14,CASSHWDRGDTEAFF
.,TRBJ1-4,few,TRBV20-1,CSAWTTGEEKLFF
.,TRBJ1-6,few,TRBV7-9,CASSLTVRVLGSHSPLHF
TRBD1,TRBJ2-7,.,TRBV19,CASSLLGQGPGEQYF
.,TRBJ1-1,.,TRBV2,CASSDSGSRETEAFF
TRBD2,TRBJ2-4,.,TRBV5-4,CASNSTGTSGTRYF
.,TRBJ1-2,.,TRBV27,CASSFVPREHGYTF